The following is a TCR beta chain sequence with its context. This entry comes from a study of OX40 agonist ivuxolimab in advanced cancers. In the study overall: Three patients showed partial responses: one hepatocellular carcinoma and two cutaneous melanoma cases.

Assay used: immunoSEQ multiplex PCR; TCRdb lists only in-frame clones, some missing. The sample lists tens of thousands of clones, 87% occurring once. Material: CD4+ or CD8+ T cells sorted from blood, obtained in a trial of the OX40 agonist ivuxolimab. The sequence came from an adult with an advanced solid tumor such as melanoma, head and neck, liver or kidney cancer.

CDR3 region: CASSRSGANVLTF. DNA for the CDR3: TGTGCCAGCAGCAGAAGTGGGGCCAACGTCCTGACTTTC. The chain joins TRBV7-9 to TRBJ2-6; no definite D call. Germline loops: CDR1 SEHNR, CDR2 FQNEAQ (reference sequence). The V and J ends lost 5 bases and 3 bases respectively, with 5 bases between them. The CDR3 extends over 13 amino acids.